Listed below are T cell receptor beta chains from one sample, sequenced in a study of OX40 agonist ivuxolimab in advanced cancers. The data were produced by immunoSEQ multiplex PCR, yet TCRdb's version contains in-frame clones alone and is incomplete. Among 45,000 to 60,000 clones listed, under 90% were seen once. The sequencing used CD4+ or CD8+ T cells sorted from blood, collected in a trial of the OX40 agonist ivuxolimab. Receptor source: an adult with an advanced solid tumor such as melanoma, head and neck, liver or kidney cancer. Each CDR3 is given with its conserved first and last residue. D genes are given only for firm matches. Rows give clone size only sometimes, using once, few, many, or a class for an expanded clone.

v_call	j_call	d_call	clone_size	cdr3_nt	cdr3_aa
TRBV6-1	TRBJ2-1	TRBD2	-	TGTGCCAGCTTAAGGGACTACTACTCCTACAATGAGCAGTTCTTC	CASLRDYYSYNEQFF
TRBV9	TRBJ1-1	-	-	TGTGCCAGCACCCGGACTTACCAGAATACTGAAGCTTTCTTT	CASTRTYQNTEAFF
TRBV9	TRBJ2-6	-	-	TGTGCCAGCAGCGTAAGTCCCGGTGGGGCCAACGTCCTGACTTTC	CASSVSPGGANVLTF
TRBV29-1	TRBJ2-5	-	-	TGCAGCGTTGACGAGAGCGGCAAGACCCAGTACTTC	CSVDESGKTQYF
TRBV27	TRBJ1-1	-	-	TGTGCCAGCAGTTTCCGGGGGGGAAAGAACACTGAAGCTTTCTTT	CASSFRGGKNTEAFF
TRBV5-1	TRBJ2-7	-	-	TGCGCCAGCAGCCTGAGCGGGCAAGCCTACGAGCAGTACTTC	CASSLSGQAYEQYF
TRBV7-3	TRBJ2-1	-	-	TGTGCCAGCAGCTTGTCCGGCTACAATGAGCAGTTCTTC	CASSLSGYNEQFF
TRBV2	TRBJ1-1	-	few	TGTGCCAGCAAGATCATGAACACTGAAGCTTTCTTT	CASKIMNTEAFF
TRBV11-2	TRBJ2-3	TRBD1	-	TGTGCCAGCAGCCCGGGACAGGGACCCTTCACAGATACGCAGTATTTT	CASSPGQGPFTDTQYF
TRBV4-1	TRBJ2-5	TRBD2	-	TGCGCCAGCAGTCAGCGGGAATCGGAGACCCAGTACTTC	CASSQRESETQYF